A selection of T cell receptor beta chains follows, all from one sample in a study of spatial heterogeneity in lung cancer. TCRdb redid the calling of the 5' RACE reads with MiXCR, one entry per CDR3 protein. This repertoire shows around 12,000 distinct CDR3 sequences, about 5% found once; its top ten account for 35% to 40%. Source: lung tumor tissue, taken at surgery. Receptors were obtained from a male donor with early-stage non-small cell lung cancer. The CDR3 runs from the conserved cysteine through the conserved F or W. The D gene is left open where the match is weak. Only part of the rows carry a size: once, few, many, or a class if the clone is expanded.

v_call,j_call,d_call,clone_size,cdr3_nt,cdr3_aa
TRBV18,TRBJ1-6,NA,many,TGTGCCAGCTCACCGGCAGGAGCCTATAATTCACCCCTCCACTTT,CASSPAGAYNSPLHF
TRBV12-3/TRBV12-4,TRBJ2-2,NA,many,TGTGCCAGCAGCCCTGCGCGCGTGCAGGAGTCTGACACCGGGGAGCTGTTTTTT,CASSPARVQESDTGELFF
TRBV25-1,TRBJ2-1,TRBD2,many,TGTGCCAGCAGTGTAGCTAGCGGGAACAATGAGCAGTTCTTC,CASSVASGNNEQFF
TRBV20-1,TRBJ2-1,NA,many,TGCAGTGCTAGAGATCGCCCAGGGGGGAGGAATGAGCAGTTCTTC,CSARDRPGGRNEQFF
TRBV20-1,TRBJ1-1,NA,many,TGCAGTGCTAGATCCGGACTACAGAACACTGAAGCTTTCTTT,CSARSGLQNTEAFF
TRBV4-1,TRBJ2-7,TRBD1,many,TGCGCCAGCAGCCAAGTTATGACAGGGTCGTCTGACGAGCAGTACTTC,CASSQVMTGSSDEQYF
TRBV10-3,TRBJ2-4,NA,few,TGTGCCATCAGTGAGCCCGGAAAAAACATTCAGTACTTC,CAISEPGKNIQYF
TRBV5-6,TRBJ2-7,NA,many,TGTGCCAGCAGCTTGGTCGCCAGGGCGGACTACGAGCAGTACTTC,CASSLVARADYEQYF
TRBV5-1,TRBJ2-1,NA,many,TGCGCCAGCAGCTTGTTGCCTAGCGACAATGAGCAGTTCTTC,CASSLLPSDNEQFF
TRBV5-1,TRBJ1-1,NA,many,TGCGCCAGCAGCGAGTCCCGGACAGCTATGAACACTGAAGCTTTCTTT,CASSESRTAMNTEAFF
TRBV20-1,TRBJ2-1,TRBD1,many,TGCAGTTACGGACAGGGTGCGGTTTTGGAAGGGAGTGAGCAGTTCTTC,CSYGQGAVLEGSEQFF
TRBV11-1,TRBJ2-1,NA,many,TGTGCCAGCAGTGAGCTACAGGCCCAGGGGGAGCAGTTCTTC,CASSELQAQGEQFF
TRBV20-1,TRBJ1-5,TRBD1,many,TGCAGTGCTACCCTCAACAGGGGAGATCAGCCCCAGCATTTT,CSATLNRGDQPQHF
TRBV20-1,TRBJ2-1,TRBD2,many,TGCAGTGCTAGAGAACCCAGCGGGAGGGACTACAATGAGCAGTTCTTC,CSAREPSGRDYNEQFF
TRBV6-6,TRBJ1-6,TRBD1,many,TGTGCCTCTGATCCGGGACAGGGGAATTCACCCCTCCACTTT,CASDPGQGNSPLHF
TRBV6-5,TRBJ2-3,NA,many,TGTGCCAGCTCCCGCGGGAAGGGAGATACGCAGTATTTT,CASSRGKGDTQYF
TRBV18,TRBJ1-2,TRBD1,many,TGTGCCAGCTCACCGGGACAGGGTGGCTATGGCTACACCTTC,CASSPGQGGYGYTF
TRBV3-1,TRBJ2-1,TRBD1,NA,TGTGCCAGCAGCCAAGGGCAGGGGGCTCTGCAGTTCTTC,CASSQGQGALQFF
TRBV7-2,TRBJ2-1,TRBD2,many,TGTGCCAGCAGCTCCCGGACTAGCGGAGGAGGGTATGAGCAGTTCTTC,CASSSRTSGGGYEQFF
TRBV4-1,TRBJ2-7,NA,NA,TGCGCCAGCAGCCCTCAACCGGGAGAGGGTTACGAGCAGTACTTC,CASSPQPGEGYEQYF
TRBV7-2,TRBJ1-1,NA,many,TGTGCCAGCACCCAGGGAAGACAGCCTGAAGCTTTCTTT,CASTQGRQPEAFF
TRBV7-9,TRBJ2-1,NA,many,TGTGCCAGCAGCTTAGCTGGAGGGGGGGAAGATGAGCAGTTCTTC,CASSLAGGGEDEQFF
TRBV10-3,TRBJ2-5,NA,many,TGTGCCATCAGTGACGGTGGCCAGGCGCAAGAGACCCAGTACTTC,CAISDGGQAQETQYF
TRBV6-5,TRBJ1-6,NA,many,TGTGCCAGCAGTCCGACAGATCCTTCTATTTATAATTCACCCCTCCACTTT,CASSPTDPSIYNSPLHF
TRBV14,TRBJ2-3,TRBD2,many,TGTGCCAGCAGCCATTTCACCGGGACTAAGTACACAGATACGCAGTATTTT,CASSHFTGTKYTDTQYF
TRBV20-1,TRBJ1-5,NA,many,TGCAGTGCTAGACGGGACCGATTGCAGCATTTT,CSARRDRLQHF
TRBV7-9,TRBJ2-4,NA,medium-sized,TGTGCCAGCAGGGGCCAAGCCAAAAACATTCAGTACTTC,CASRGQAKNIQYF
TRBV6-2/TRBV6-3,TRBJ1-1,TRBD1,many,TGTGCCAGCAGTCGGGACAGGGATAAAGCTTTCTTT,CASSRDRDKAFF
TRBV20-1,TRBJ2-1,TRBD2,many,TGCAGTGCTAGTTCAACTAGCGGGAATATCTACAATGAGCAGTTCTTC,CSASSTSGNIYNEQFF
TRBV20-1,TRBJ1-4,NA,many,TGCAGTGCTAGAGATTTAAACGGAGCTGCAACTAATGAAAAACTGTTTTTT,CSARDLNGAATNEKLFF
TRBV4-3,TRBJ1-1,NA,many,TGCGCCAGCAGCCAAGGGCAGATCATGGGCACTGAAGCTTTCTTT,CASSQGQIMGTEAFF
TRBV30,TRBJ1-2,NA,many,TGTGCCTGGAGTGTACCCAGGGGTTATGGCTACACCTTC,CAWSVPRGYGYTF
TRBV3-1,TRBJ1-1,NA,many,TGTGCCAGCAGCCCCTCACAGAACACTGAAGCTTTCTTT,CASSPSQNTEAFF
TRBV7-7,TRBJ1-1,TRBD1,NA,TGTGCTAGCAGCTTAGTTCGGGACAGGGACACTGAAGCTTTCTTT,CASSLVRDRDTEAFF
TRBV7-2,TRBJ1-5,TRBD1,many,TGTGCCAGCAGCAGGGACAGGGGGCTTGGCAATCAGCCCCAGCATTTT,CASSRDRGLGNQPQHF
TRBV20-1,TRBJ1-2,NA,many,TGCAGTGCTCCCCGGGGTCCCAGGAATAACTATGGCTACACCTTC,CSAPRGPRNNYGYTF
TRBV15,TRBJ2-6,TRBD2,many,TGTGCCACCAGCAGACTAGCGGGGACCTCTGGGGCCAACGTCCTGACTTTC,CATSRLAGTSGANVLTF
TRBV6-5,TRBJ2-2,NA,many,TGTGCCAGCAGTTACTCGTATGGAATCGGAACCGGGGAGCTGTTTTTT,CASSYSYGIGTGELFF
TRBV7-2,TRBJ2-1,TRBD1,many,TGTGCCAGCAGCTCGCGACAGGGGGCGACTGAGCAGTTCTTC,CASSSRQGATEQFF
TRBV7-2,TRBJ1-5,TRBD1,many,TGTGCCAGCAGCTGGGAGAGGACAGGAAGGCAGCCCCAGCATTTT,CASSWERTGRQPQHF
TRBV3-1,TRBJ1-1,NA,NA,TGTGCCAGCAGCTCGCAGGAGAACACTGAAGCTTTCTTT,CASSSQENTEAFF
TRBV7-2,TRBJ2-2,NA,few,TGTGCCAGCAGCTTCGGGGGCGGGGAGCTGTTTTTT,CASSFGGGELFF
TRBV12-3/TRBV12-4,TRBJ1-1,NA,many,TGTGCCAGCAGTCCCAGCTCCGAAGCTTTCTTT,CASSPSSEAFF
TRBV7-2,TRBJ2-1,TRBD2,many,TGTGCCAGCAGCTTAGTTCTGACTAGCGGTGGTGAGCAGTTCTTC,CASSLVLTSGGEQFF
TRBV7-6,TRBJ1-2,NA,many,TGTGCCAGCAGCGCCCGTCTAGGAGGGTCGGATGGCTACACCTTC,CASSARLGGSDGYTF